Listed below are T cell receptor beta chains from one sample, sequenced in a study of T cell responses to AZD1222 COVID-19 vaccine. The method was immunoSEQ multiplex PCR; TCRdb's version includes in-frame clones alone and lacks a portion of them. The sample holds tens of thousands of clones, about 80% seen once. The sequencing used peripheral blood, collected on day 0 of AZD1222 vaccination. These receptors all stem from an adult in good health. The CDR3 runs from the conserved cysteine through the conserved F or W. Fields, in order: clone size, V gene, D gene, J gene, CDR3 protein, CDR3 DNA. D genes are given only for firm matches. The size entry is marked missing in some rows and otherwise reads once, few, many or a size class.

abundance: .
v_gene: TRBV19
d_gene: .
j_gene: TRBJ2-2
CDR3aa: CASSPPGEAGELFF
CDR3nt: TGTGCCAGTAGTCCCCCGGGGGAGGCCGGGGAGCTGTTTTTT

abundance: few
v_gene: TRBV28
d_gene: TRBD1
j_gene: TRBJ1-2
CDR3aa: CASSFRFNRGNGYTF
CDR3nt: TGTGCCAGCAGTTTTAGATTCAACAGGGGAAATGGCTACACCTTC

abundance: .
v_gene: TRBV10-1
d_gene: TRBD1
j_gene: TRBJ1-3
CDR3aa: CASSDRTRTGGNTIYF
CDR3nt: TGCGCCAGCAGTGATCGTACCCGGACAGGCGGAAACACCATATATTTT

abundance: .
v_gene: TRBV27
d_gene: .
j_gene: TRBJ1-1
CDR3aa: CASSRQANTEAFF
CDR3nt: TGTGCCAGCAGTAGACAGGCGAACACTGAAGCTTTCTTT

abundance: .
v_gene: TRBV4-1
d_gene: .
j_gene: TRBJ1-2
CDR3aa: CASSPLYSYGYTF
CDR3nt: TGCGCCAGCAGCCCCCTTTACAGTTATGGCTACACCTTC

abundance: .
v_gene: TRBV3-1/TRBV3-2
d_gene: .
j_gene: TRBJ1-4
CDR3aa: CASSPRARATNEKLFF
CDR3nt: TGTGCCAGCAGCCCACGAGCGAGGGCAACTAATGAAAAACTGTTTTTT

abundance: .
v_gene: TRBV30
d_gene: TRBD2
j_gene: TRBJ2-3
CDR3aa: CAWSSHRFRGGTDTQYF
CDR3nt: TGTGCCTGGAGTTCCCATCGGTTCCGGGGGGGCACAGATACGCAGTATTTT

abundance: .
v_gene: TRBV19
d_gene: .
j_gene: TRBJ1-1
CDR3aa: CASRKKGLGQLNTEAFF
CDR3nt: TGTGCCAGTAGAAAAAAGGGGTTGGGGCAGTTAAACACTGAAGCTTTCTTT

abundance: .
v_gene: TRBV4-1
d_gene: TRBD1
j_gene: TRBJ1-5
CDR3aa: CASSQDPPDTGGQPQHF
CDR3nt: TGCGCCAGCAGCCAAGATCCCCCGGACACAGGGGGTCAGCCCCAGCATTTT

abundance: .
v_gene: TRBV29-1
d_gene: TRBD2
j_gene: TRBJ2-7
CDR3aa: CSVEDRTSGGREQYF
CDR3nt: TGCAGCGTTGAAGATCGGACTAGCGGGGGACGCGAGCAGTACTTC

abundance: .
v_gene: TRBV28
d_gene: TRBD2
j_gene: TRBJ2-5
CDR3aa: CASSRASGGETQYF
CDR3nt: TGTGCCAGCAGTAGGGCTAGCGGGGGAGAGACCCAGTACTTC

abundance: .
v_gene: TRBV15
d_gene: TRBD1
j_gene: TRBJ2-5
CDR3aa: CATSNFRQGKYQETQYF
CDR3nt: TGTGCCACCAGCAACTTTAGACAGGGGAAGTACCAAGAGACCCAGTACTTC

abundance: .
v_gene: TRBV6-1
d_gene: TRBD1
j_gene: TRBJ2-5
CDR3aa: CASSEFGTGVIETQYF
CDR3nt: TGTGCCAGCAGTGAATTCGGGACAGGGGTCATCGAGACCCAGTACTTC

abundance: .
v_gene: TRBV6-7
d_gene: TRBD1
j_gene: TRBJ2-1
CDR3aa: CASSYKRQGFNNEQFF
CDR3nt: TGTGCCAGCAGTTACAAAAGACAGGGGTTCAACAATGAGCAGTTCTTC

abundance: .
v_gene: TRBV19
d_gene: .
j_gene: TRBJ1-1
CDR3aa: CASSIDRDTEAFF
CDR3nt: TGTGCCAGTAGTATAGACAGGGACACTGAAGCTTTCTTT

abundance: few
v_gene: TRBV27
d_gene: TRBD1
j_gene: TRBJ2-7
CDR3aa: CASSSIRDRSKGEQYF
CDR3nt: TGTGCCAGCAGTTCCATCCGGGACAGAAGTAAGGGCGAGCAGTACTTC

abundance: .
v_gene: TRBV5-4
d_gene: .
j_gene: TRBJ2-1
CDR3aa: CASSREIANVAEQFF
CDR3nt: TGTGCCAGCAGCCGAGAAATAGCCAATGTGGCAGAGCAGTTCTTC

abundance: .
v_gene: TRBV10-3
d_gene: .
j_gene: TRBJ1-3
CDR3aa: CAISESRGPGNTIYF
CDR3nt: TGTGCCATCAGTGAGTCGCGAGGGCCTGGAAACACCATATATTTT

abundance: few
v_gene: TRBV3-1/TRBV3-2
d_gene: TRBD1
j_gene: TRBJ1-1
CDR3aa: CASSSRLQGVPVAFF
CDR3nt: TGTGCCAGCAGCTCCCGCCTCCAGGGGGTTCCGGTAGCTTTCTTT

abundance: .
v_gene: TRBV19
d_gene: .
j_gene: TRBJ2-3
CDR3aa: CASSILPADTQYF
CDR3nt: TGTGCCAGTAGTATCCTGCCTGCCGATACGCAGTATTTT

abundance: .
v_gene: TRBV4-1
d_gene: .
j_gene: TRBJ2-2
CDR3aa: CASSQDGSRANTGELFF
CDR3nt: TGCGCCAGCAGCCAAGATGGTTCCAGGGCAAACACCGGGGAGCTGTTTTTT

abundance: .
v_gene: TRBV11-3
d_gene: .
j_gene: TRBJ2-1
CDR3aa: CASSHSDRGTNEQFF
CDR3nt: TGTGCCAGCAGCCACTCCGACCGGGGAACAAATGAGCAGTTCTTC

abundance: .
v_gene: TRBV7-9
d_gene: .
j_gene: TRBJ2-3
CDR3aa: CASSPSPPPRTDTQYF
CDR3nt: TGTGCCAGCAGCCCTAGCCCGCCCCCCCGTACAGATACGCAGTATTTT

abundance: .
v_gene: TRBV30
d_gene: .
j_gene: TRBJ1-5
CDR3aa: CAWSVSGDSNQPQHF
CDR3nt: TGTGCCTGGAGTGTGTCCGGGGATAGCAATCAGCCCCAGCATTTT

abundance: .
v_gene: TRBV2
d_gene: TRBD1
j_gene: TRBJ1-4
CDR3aa: CASSGTGWEKLFF
CDR3nt: TGTGCCAGCAGTGGGACAGGGTGGGAAAAACTGTTTTTT

abundance: .
v_gene: TRBV19
d_gene: .
j_gene: TRBJ1-5
CDR3aa: CASNDDFTGNQPQHF
CDR3nt: TGTGCCAGCAACGACGATTTCACAGGGAATCAGCCCCAGCATTTT

abundance: once
v_gene: TRBV7-8
d_gene: .
j_gene: TRBJ2-1
CDR3aa: CASSYTDLEYNEQFF
CDR3nt: TGTGCCAGCAGCTATACGGACCTTGAATACAATGAGCAGTTCTTC

abundance: .
v_gene: TRBV2
d_gene: .
j_gene: TRBJ2-6
CDR3aa: CASSDGGAGANVLTF
CDR3nt: TGTGCCAGCAGTGATGGCGGGGCTGGGGCCAACGTCCTGACTTTC

abundance: .
v_gene: TRBV20-1
d_gene: .
j_gene: TRBJ1-2
CDR3aa: CSARAGAGYTF
CDR3nt: TGCAGTGCTAGGGCAGGGGCCGGCTACACCTTC

abundance: .
v_gene: TRBV30
d_gene: .
j_gene: TRBJ1-5
CDR3aa: CAWSVRGLRVNQPQHF
CDR3nt: TGTGCCTGGAGTGTAAGGGGACTCCGGGTCAATCAGCCCCAGCATTTT

abundance: .
v_gene: TRBV25-1
d_gene: TRBD1
j_gene: TRBJ1-2
CDR3aa: CASSDSKTGQGYGYTF
CDR3nt: TGTGCCAGCAGTGATTCCAAGACGGGACAGGGGTATGGCTACACCTTC

abundance: .
v_gene: TRBV19
d_gene: .
j_gene: TRBJ1-2
CDR3aa: CASSIGQQVGYTF
CDR3nt: TGTGCCAGTAGTATAGGACAGCAGGTGGGCTACACCTTC

abundance: .
v_gene: TRBV18
d_gene: TRBD1
j_gene: TRBJ2-7
CDR3aa: CASSAGTAFYEQYF
CDR3nt: TGTGCCAGCTCAGCCGGGACAGCCTTCTACGAGCAGTACTTC

abundance: .
v_gene: TRBV27
d_gene: .
j_gene: TRBJ2-7
CDR3aa: CASSFAGAYYEQYF
CDR3nt: TGTGCCAGCAGTTTCGCAGGGGCTTACTACGAGCAGTACTTC

abundance: .
v_gene: TRBV3-1/TRBV3-2
d_gene: TRBD1
j_gene: TRBJ1-4
CDR3aa: CASSPWDRGGEKLFF
CDR3nt: TGTGCCAGCAGCCCCTGGGACAGGGGGGGCGAAAAACTGTTTTTT

abundance: .
v_gene: TRBV2
d_gene: .
j_gene: TRBJ1-3
CDR3aa: CASSEIQGNTIYF
CDR3nt: TGTGCCAGCAGTGAAATCCAGGGAAACACCATATATTTT

abundance: .
v_gene: TRBV30
d_gene: TRBD1
j_gene: TRBJ1-4
CDR3aa: CAWSTGVANEKLFF
CDR3nt: TGTGCCTGGAGCACAGGGGTGGCTAATGAAAAACTGTTTTTT

abundance: .
v_gene: TRBV18
d_gene: .
j_gene: TRBJ2-5
CDR3aa: CASSPNRVNQETQYF
CDR3nt: TGTGCCAGCTCACCAAACAGGGTCAACCAAGAGACCCAGTACTTC

abundance: .
v_gene: TRBV6-1
d_gene: TRBD2
j_gene: TRBJ2-5
CDR3aa: CASSDPKLAGVKETQYF
CDR3nt: TGTGCCAGCAGTGATCCAAAGCTAGCGGGGGTAAAAGAGACCCAGTACTTC

abundance: few
v_gene: TRBV19
d_gene: .
j_gene: TRBJ1-1
CDR3aa: CASTPLGNTEAFF
CDR3nt: TGTGCCAGTACCCCGTTGGGTAACACTGAAGCTTTCTTT

abundance: .
v_gene: TRBV3-1/TRBV3-2
d_gene: TRBD1
j_gene: TRBJ1-5
CDR3aa: CASSLTGNQPQHF
CDR3nt: TGTGCCAGCAGCTTGACAGGGAATCAGCCCCAGCATTTT

abundance: .
v_gene: TRBV6-1
d_gene: .
j_gene: TRBJ1-4
CDR3aa: CASSEFRTAIWSIEKLFF
CDR3nt: TGTGCCAGCAGTGAATTTCGAACAGCGATTTGGTCAATTGAAAAACTGTTTTTT

abundance: .
v_gene: TRBV4-3
d_gene: TRBD1
j_gene: TRBJ1-6
CDR3aa: CASRVGQGNSPLHF
CDR3nt: TGCGCCAGCAGGGTGGGACAGGGTAATTCACCCCTCCACTTT

abundance: few
v_gene: TRBV7-3
d_gene: .
j_gene: TRBJ2-4
CDR3aa: CASSQSAGKNIQYF
CDR3nt: TGTGCCAGCAGTCAATCGGCGGGGAAAAACATTCAGTACTTC

abundance: .
v_gene: TRBV20-1
d_gene: .
j_gene: TRBJ2-1
CDR3aa: CSARDSEGQFF
CDR3nt: TGCAGTGCTAGAGATTCGGAAGGGCAGTTCTTC

abundance: .
v_gene: TRBV4-1
d_gene: .
j_gene: TRBJ1-1
CDR3aa: CASSQDLYRTLNTEAFF
CDR3nt: TGCGCCAGCAGCCAAGATCTTTATAGGACATTGAACACTGAAGCTTTCTTT

abundance: .
v_gene: TRBV18
d_gene: TRBD1
j_gene: TRBJ1-1
CDR3aa: CASSPTMGQGGTEAFF
CDR3nt: TGTGCCAGCTCACCAACCATGGGACAGGGAGGCACTGAAGCTTTCTTT

abundance: .
v_gene: TRBV5-4
d_gene: .
j_gene: TRBJ2-7
CDR3aa: CASSLSRGGATYEQYF
CDR3nt: TGTGCCAGCAGCTTGTCCCGGGGCGGGGCTACCTACGAGCAGTACTTC

abundance: .
v_gene: TRBV27
d_gene: .
j_gene: TRBJ1-6
CDR3aa: CASSLIQNSPLHF
CDR3nt: TGTGCCAGCAGTCTGATCCAAAATTCACCCCTCCACTTT

abundance: .
v_gene: TRBV18
d_gene: .
j_gene: TRBJ1-2
CDR3aa: CASSPVQGNDYGYTF
CDR3nt: TGTGCCAGCTCACCGGTGCAGGGAAATGACTATGGCTACACCTTC

abundance: .
v_gene: TRBV2
d_gene: .
j_gene: TRBJ2-2
CDR3aa: CASSARGQRNTGELFF
CDR3nt: TGTGCCAGCAGTGCCCGCGGGCAGAGGAACACCGGGGAGCTGTTTTTT

abundance: few
v_gene: TRBV10-3
d_gene: .
j_gene: TRBJ2-5
CDR3aa: CAISDGVEKETQYF
CDR3nt: TGTGCCATCAGTGACGGGGTGGAGAAGGAGACCCAGTACTTC

abundance: .
v_gene: TRBV7-6
d_gene: .
j_gene: TRBJ2-1
CDR3aa: CASSPGQGLAGGHYNEQFF
CDR3nt: TGTGCCAGCAGCCCGGGACAGGGGCTAGCGGGGGGTCATTACAATGAGCAGTTCTTC

abundance: .
v_gene: TRBV28
d_gene: TRBD2
j_gene: TRBJ2-1
CDR3aa: CASSSPSGGPYNEQFF
CDR3nt: TGTGCCAGCAGTTCTCCTAGCGGGGGGCCCTACAATGAGCAGTTCTTC